This T cell receptor beta chain is from a study of Graves' ophthalmopathy and Graves' hyperthyroidism. RNA transcripts were the source from which TCR beta CDR3 regions were amplified. RT-PCR in the first round used HTBI primers; a second-round multiplex PCR followed. A single record per CDR3 protein comes from TCRdb applying MiXCR to the multiplex PCR reads. The sample lists roughly 610,000 distinct CDR3 sequences; about 24% were seen once. Trimming took 0 bases from V and 1 from J; bases not matched to a gene: 10. The germline V gene encodes CDR1 SGHRS and CDR2 YFSETQ. The CDR3 runs to 18 residues. This clonotype has a count of ten or more.

This TCR was recovered from a woman between 18 and 30 years old with stable Graves' hyperthyroidism. Some clones in this sample may be carry-over from other donors' samples. The chain uses TRBV5-1 and TRBJ2-7; 10 nucleotides match TRBD1. Sequencing was performed on peripheral blood. The CDR3: CASSLATTGGRRSYEQYF. The CDR3 DNA sequence: TGCGCCAGCAGCTTGGCCACGACAGGGGGCCGTCGGTCCTACGAGCAGTACTTC.